This record covers a single TCR beta chain. This specimen belongs to a study of T cells after yellow fever vaccination. The CDR3 is 15 amino acids. The J segment lost 10 bases and the V segment lost 5 bases, leaving 5 bases of the junction unmatched. TCRdb reanalysed the 5' RACE reads using MiXCR and keeps one entry per CDR3 protein. The sample shows 130,000 or so distinct CDR3 sequences, about 16% of them seen only once. Material: CD8+ T cells sorted from PBMCs, obtained 5 days after the yellow fever booster vaccination. This TCR came from a man aged 18 to 29 who received the YFV17D yellow fever vaccine. This chain connects TRBV12-3 or TRBV12-4 to TRBJ2-1, with TRBD2 matching over 16 bases. CDR3 sequence (DNA): TGTGCCAGCAGTGAGGGACTAGCGGGGGGGATCGAGCAGTTCTTC. Translation: CASSEGLAGGIEQFF.